A single sample is the source of the 21 T cell receptor beta chains below, sequenced in a study of Ad26.COV2.S vaccination and SARS-CoV-2 variants. Profiled with immunoSEQ multiplex PCR; TCRdb holds only in-frame clones, not every one. The sample carries 510,000 or so clones, around 90% recorded once. Treatment in this sample: around 19 received Ad26.COV2.S at low or high dose, single or two shots; 5 received placebo; per-sample allocation not given. Material that was analyzed had been drawn on day 63 after the first vaccine or placebo injection. The source material was peripheral blood, sampled in a trial of Ad26.COV2.S vaccine versus placebo. These receptors came from a person aged 18-65 years who received the Ad26.COV2.S COVID-19 vaccine or a placebo.

The rearrangement links TRBV30 to TRBJ2-5, with a tentative D call TRBD2 (5 bases). CDR3 length: 11 amino acids. The V end was cut by 1 base, the J end by 5 bases, with 5 bases between. In germline, CDR1 is GTSNPN, CDR2 SVGIG (reference sequence). CDR3 loop: CAWSGEETQYF. In nucleotides, the CDR3 is TGTGCCTGGAGTGGGGAGGAGACCCAGTACTTC.

Notes on this clone: This specimen includes other DNA sequences encoding the same CDR3. V and J are TRBV11-3 and TRBJ2-2; the D is unclear. This CDR3 is built from 13 residues. The germline V and J ends were trimmed by 4 bases and 4 bases, with 7 bases remaining between them. Looked up from germline, CDR1 is SGHNT and CDR2 is YENEEA. The CDR3 nucleotides read TGTGCCAGCAGCTCTCGGACCACCGGGGAGCTGTTTTTT. Its protein product is CASSSRTTGELFF.

In the case of this clone: In the same sample, other DNA sequences code for this CDR3. This sequence joins TRBV19 and TRBJ1-5; 11 nucleotides align to TRBD1. V lost 4 bases and J lost 4; bases outside the gene matches: 3. CDR3 size: 15 residues. Per the germline V gene, CDR1 is LNHDA and CDR2 is SQIVND (reference sequence). The CDR3 region has the DNA TGTGCCAGTAGTACCGGGACAGGGGGTAATCAGCCCCAGCATTTT. This translates into CASSTGTGGNQPQHF.

The chain employs TRBV11-2 and TRBJ1-4, with TRBD1 matching over 7 bases. Per the germline V gene, CDR1 is SGHAT and CDR2 is FQNNGV. This CDR3 has 15 amino acids. V gave up 1 base and J gave up 7 bases; unmatched junction bases: 6. The CDR3 reads CASSLGRGLSEKLFF. The CDR3 DNA reads as TGTGCCAGCAGCTTAGGGAGGGGGCTGAGTGAAAAACTGTTTTTT. The whole variable domain, filled in from reference TRBV11-2 and TRBJ1-4, reads EAGVAQSPRYKIIEKRQSVAFWCNPISGHATLYWYQQILGQGPKLLIQFQNNGVVDDSQLPKDRFSAERLKGVDSTLKIQPAKLEDSAVYLCASSLGRGLSEKLFFGSGTQLSVL.

This clone was seen once. The chain is built from TRBV5-6 and TRBJ2-3; 11 bases agree with TRBD2. J gave up 3 bases and V 7 bases, and 19 bases lay outside the gene matches. CDR1 and CDR2 (germline): SGHDT, YYEEEE. The CDR3 extends over 19 amino acids. The CDR3 region has the DNA TGTGCCAGCGACACCATCAACCCGGGACTAGCGGCTCAAACAGATACGCAGTATTTT. Its protein product is CASDTINPGLAAQTDTQYF.

This chain joins TRBV7-2 and TRBJ1-2, with a tentative D call TRBD1 (5 bases). Germline CDR1 is SGHTA and CDR2 is FQGNSA. The CDR3 spans 14 residues. The V end was cut by 7 bases, the J end by 3 bases, with 15 bases between. CDR3 in amino acids: CASTRRGEYYGYTF. CDR3 nucleotide sequence: TGTGCCAGCACCCGACGGGGGGAATACTATGGCTACACCTTC.

The chain is built from TRBV29-1 and TRBJ2-1, with D unresolved. Germline CDR1 SQVTM, CDR2 ANQGSEA. Between the trimmed V and J ends, which lost 4 bases and 5 bases, there was a span of 9 bases. The CDR3 is made up of 12 amino acids. The CDR3 nucleotides read TGCAGCGTTGGTAGGTGGAACAATGAGCAGTTCTTC. Protein sequence: CSVGRWNNEQFF.

V and J are TRBV4-2 and TRBJ2-2, with TRBD1 identical over 7 bases. V was pared by 4 bases and J by 0 bases, with 5 bases of the junction left unmatched. From germline, CDR1 is LGHNA and CDR2 YNFKEQ. This CDR3 has 16 residues. CDR3 in amino acids: CASSRRQGANTGELFF. Here the CDR3 DNA reads TGTGCCAGCAGCCGCAGACAGGGCGCGAACACCGGGGAGCTGTTTTTT.

The V gene is TRBV28, the J gene TRBJ2-7; maybe TRBD2 (6 bases). Germline assignment: CDR1 MDHEN and CDR2 SYDVKM. Deletions cut 6 bases from V and 2 bases from J, with 14 bases between. The CDR3 consists of 14 residues. CDR3: CASSARGLTYEQYF. CDR3 nucleotides: TGTGCCAGCAGCGCCCGGGGACTGACCTACGAGCAGTACTTC.

The chain couples TRBV5-4 to TRBJ2-7, with 12 nucleotides matching TRBD2. This CDR3 contains 15 residues. Per germline, CDR1 SGHNT and CDR2 YYREEE (reference sequence). The trim removed 2 bases at V and 2 bases at J, leaving 2 bases unmatched. The CDR3 DNA is TGTGCCAGCAGCTTCTCTAGCGGGAGGGCCTACGAGCAGTACTTC. This translates into CASSFSSGRAYEQYF.

The CDR3 DNA reads as TGTGCCAGCAGAACCTCAGGGGCTGGGTTCCACGAGCAGTACTTC. Protein: CASRTSGAGFHEQYF. The chain couples TRBV27 to TRBJ2-7; possibly TRBD1 for D (6 bases). Looked up from germline, CDR1 is MNHEY and CDR2 is SMNVEV (reference sequence). V was pared by 6 bases and J by 5 bases, with 20 bases between. CDR3 length: 15 residues.

The genes are TRBV6-2 or TRBV6-3 and TRBJ2-2, with 7 nucleotides matching TRBD2. Unmatched junction bases numbered 6, after V lost 5 bases and J lost 3 bases. The germline V gene has CDR1 MNHEY and CDR2 SVGEGT. CDR3 length equals 15 residues. The CDR3 coding sequence is TGTGCCAGCAGTGGGGGGAGGGCAGACACCGGGGAGCTGTTTTTT. Residues: CASSGGRADTGELFF.

CDR3: CASSEGHPNQPQHF. DNA for the CDR3: TGTGCCAGCAGCGAGGGACACCCAAATCAGCCCCAGCATTTT. This sequence joins TRBV9 and TRBJ1-5; D possibly corresponds to TRBD1 (6 bases). Trimming removed 3 bases at V and 4 bases at J, with 11 bases between. Germline V gene lookup returns CDR1 SGDLS and CDR2 YYNGEE. This CDR3 comprises 14 residues.

The chain has TRBV13 and TRBJ2-1; TRBD1 might be the D (6 bases). V lost 4 bases, J lost 4 bases, and 14 bases lay in between. CDR3 size: 15 residues. Germline CDR1 reads PRHDT; CDR2 reads FYEKMQ (reference sequence). CDR3 sequence reads: CASSSTPGTYNEQFF. The CDR3 coding sequence is TGTGCCAGCAGCTCAACACCGGGGACATACAATGAGCAGTTCTTC.

The chain employs TRBV29-1 and TRBJ1-1, with D perhaps matching TRBD1 (5 bases). V lost 6 bases and J lost 1, with 15 bases in between. The CDR3 consists of 14 residues. Germline-derived CDR1 and CDR2 are SQVTM and ANQGSEA. Here the CDR3 reads CSVMPSTANTEAFF. The DNA for the CDR3 is TGCAGCGTGATGCCGTCGACAGCGAACACTGAAGCTTTCTTT.

V gene TRBV5-3 combines with J gene TRBJ2-7; the D is unclear. TRBV5-3 is flagged as an ORF with uncertain function. CDR3 size: 13 residues. Trimming pared 5 bases from V and 1 base from J, leaving 10 bases between. CDR3 amino acids: CARSLPGSYEQYF. The CDR3 DNA reads TGTGCCAGAAGTCTCCCCGGGTCCTACGAGCAGTACTTC.

With regard to this clone: This specimen includes other DNA sequences encoding the same CDR3. The rearrangement uses TRBV19 and TRBJ1-6; the match to TRBD1 covers 8 bases. This CDR3 is built from 14 residues. CDR1 is LNHDA, CDR2 SQIVND, per germline (reference sequence). V shed 4 bases, J shed 7 bases, and the junction held 3 bases outside the gene matches. The CDR3 DNA reads as TGTGCCAGTAGTACTCGGACAGGGAATTCACCCCTCCACTTT. Translation gives CASSTRTGNSPLHF. The entire variable domain, with the rest obtained from reference TRBV19 and TRBJ1-6, is as follows: DGGITQSPKYLFRKEGQNVTLSCEQNLNHDAMYWYRQDPGQGLRLIYYSQIVNDFQKGDIAEGYSVSREKKESFPLTVTSAQKNPTAFYLCASSTRTGNSPLHFGNGTRLTVT.

This chain links TRBV19 with TRBJ2-2, with 8 bases aligning to TRBD2. Germline values: CDR1 LNHDA, CDR2 SQIVND (reference sequence). CDR3 length: 17 amino acids. The V gene end was trimmed by 2 bases and the J gene end by 0 bases; junction bases not matched to a gene: 5. The CDR3 reads CASSIPQREPNTGELFF. The CDR3 DNA is TGTGCCAGTAGTATACCCCAGCGGGAGCCGAACACCGGGGAGCTGTTTTTT.

The V call is TRBV19, the J call TRBJ1-2; possibly TRBD1 for D (6 bases). Germline CDR1 LNHDA, CDR2 SQIVND (reference sequence). The CDR3 runs 17 residues. The V end was cut by 1 base, the J end by 4 bases, with 19 bases between. This CDR3 is CASSIGRVRQASYGYTF. CDR3 nucleotides: TGTGCCAGTAGTATAGGGAGAGTCCGACAGGCCTCCTATGGCTACACCTTC.

The chain uses TRBV15 and TRBJ2-7; D ambiguous. CDR1 is LNHNV, CDR2 YYDKDF, per germline (reference sequence). The CDR3 consists of 14 residues. V gave up 0 bases and J gave up 3 bases, with 9 bases separating them. DNA for the CDR3: TGTGCCACCAGCAGAGATGGCCGTGGCTACGAGCAGTACTTC. It is translated as CATSRDGRGYEQYF.

The rearrangement joins TRBV7-9 to TRBJ2-7; D may correspond to TRBD1 or TRBD2 (6 bases each). The CDR3 has 16 residues. Germline V lookup: CDR1 SEHNR, CDR2 FQNEAQ (reference sequence). Trimming shortened V by 5 bases and J by 3 bases, and 20 bases separated the two germline ends. CDR3: CASSDKRGVGGYEQYF. CDR3 coding DNA: TGTGCCAGCAGCGATAAGAGGGGGGTCGGAGGCTACGAGCAGTACTTC.